This TCR beta chain was sequenced in a study of OX40 agonist ivuxolimab in advanced cancers. Overall study: Six ivuxolimab dose levels, 0.01 to 10 mg/kg, were given intravenously every 2 weeks. A history of anti-PD-1, anti-PD-L1 or anti-CTLA-4 therapy was acceptable, and approximately 40% had some.

Peripheral blood came from all dose cohorts at three timepoints. Libraries were prepared by immunoSEQ multiplex PCR; TCRdb keeps only in-frame clonotypes and omits some of them. The sample holds under 55,000 clones, 65% to 85% seen once. This receptor was taken from an adult with an advanced solid tumor such as melanoma, head and neck, liver or kidney cancer. This sample comprised CD4+ or CD8+ T cells sorted from blood, obtained in a trial of the OX40 agonist ivuxolimab.

The CDR3 protein is CASSKNPPDTQYF. CDR3 sequence (DNA): TGTGCCAGCAGCAAGAACCCCCCAGATACGCAGTATTTT. J is TRBJ2-3 and V is TRBV11-1; D unclear. This CDR3 has 13 amino acids. In germline, CDR1 is SGHAT, CDR2 FQDESV (reference sequence). V lost 5 bases and J lost 4, with 10 bases in between.